A few counts support the clone carrying this TCR beta chain. The antigen is undetermined. Germline V CDR1 and CDR2: GTSNPN, SVGIG (reference sequence). The CDR3 has 15 residues. V lost 2 bases and J 3 bases, leaving 13 bases between the germline ends. This sample stems from a study of human T cells and chemical hapten exposure. Overall study context: Slight volume differences across pooled libraries mainly accounted for varying per-sample TCR yields.

Time point in this sample: patch test 1, 2 weeks after DPC sensitization. Stated treatment: therapeutic diphenylcyclopropenone sensitization with weekly scalp DPC. The library gave individual cDNA molecules unique molecular identifiers. In the authors' workflow: Sample-level TCR yields exhibited a median of approximately 96,000, with a range of about 20,000 to 750,000. TCRdb redid the calling of the RACE reads with MiXCR, one entry per CDR3 protein. The authors' filters were not applied to this entry. The sample consists of around 150,000 distinct CDR3 sequences, about 14% of them appearing once. Study-level points and caveats: PT1 expanded TCR counts correlated positively with patch test score.

The chain employs TRBV30 and TRBJ2-2; D not resolved. The specimen comprised whole blood, sampled in connection with sensitization to the hapten diphenylcyclopropenone (DPC). The TCR comes from a woman aged 25 to 39 with alopecia areata. Some clones in this sample may be carry-over from other donors' samples. CDR3 residues: CAWSPRTFDTGELFF. The CDR3 DNA follows: TGTGCCTGGAGTCCAAGGACCTTTGACACCGGGGAGCTGTTTTTT.